One sample yielded the 27 T cell receptor beta chains listed below, sequenced in a study of CD8 T cells in Susac syndrome. It was with random hexamers that about 0.45 to 1 ug RNA was reverse transcribed. A single record per CDR3 protein comes from TCRdb applying MiXCR to the immunoSEQ multiplex PCR reads. The sample has roughly 86,000 distinct CDR3 sequences, approximately 96% seen once. The sequencing input was CD8+ T cells from PBMCs. The source of these receptors is a human donor with Susac syndrome.

The V gene is TRBV30, the J gene TRBJ2-1; D is perhaps TRBD2 (7 bases). The CDR3 contains 15 residues. Trimming took 4 bases from V and 3 from J, leaving 16 bases between them. Germline assignment: CDR1 GTSNPN and CDR2 SVGIG (reference sequence). The CDR3 DNA reads TGTGCCTGGATTCTCCCGGGGGGCAACTACAATGAGCAGTTCTTC. Translating it yields CAWILPGGNYNEQFF.

The genes are TRBV20-1 and TRBJ2-7; D may be TRBD2 (6 bases). Trimming removed 6 bases at V and 5 bases at J, with 17 bases between. CDR3 length equals 13 residues. CDR1 is DFQATT, CDR2 SNEGSKA, per germline (reference sequence). In nucleotides, the CDR3 is TGCAGTGCCCGGGGGACCACGGGGAACGAGCAGTACTTC. Residues: CSARGTTGNEQYF.

The CDR3 DNA follows: TGTGCCAGCAGGGACCGGGACAGGTCAGGAAACACCATATATTTT. Translated: CASRDRDRSGNTIYF. The J gene is TRBJ1-3, the V gene TRBV28, with TRBD1 matching over 8 bases. The CDR3 is 15 residues long. V lost 6 bases to trimming and J lost 4 bases; unmatched junction nucleotides: 8. In germline, CDR1 is MDHEN, CDR2 SYDVKM.

The CDR3 coding sequence is TGTGCCAGCAGCCGAGCTGGACTAGCCCGACATATCCAAGAGACCCAGTACTTC. Protein product: CASSRAGLARHIQETQYF. The chain joins TRBV6-2 or TRBV6-3 to TRBJ2-5; TRBD2 matches at 8 bases. V lost 6 bases, J lost 1 base, and 16 bases stayed unmatched. There are 18 residues in the CDR3. Germline CDR1 and CDR2: MNHEY and SVGEGT.

V is TRBV6-2 or TRBV6-3 and J is TRBJ1-2; D is unresolved. The CDR3 runs 14 residues. Trimming stripped 0 bases from V and 5 bases from J, with 10 bases between. The V gene's germline CDR1 is MNHEY and CDR2 SVGEGT. CDR3 in amino acids: CASSYSIGQYGYTF. The CDR3 nucleotides read TGTGCCAGCAGTTACTCGATAGGGCAGTATGGCTACACCTTC.

The chain links TRBV20-1 to TRBJ1-1; no definite D call. The V and J ends lost 7 bases and 1 base respectively, with 7 bases between them. Germline CDR1 DFQATT, CDR2 SNEGSKA (reference sequence). CDR3 size: 11 residues. CDR3 region: CSGLENTEAFF. CDR3 DNA sequence: TGCAGTGGACTTGAGAACACTGAAGCTTTCTTT.

The J gene is TRBJ1-2, the V gene TRBV20-1; D gene uncertain. The V end was cut by 6 bases, the J end by 0 bases, with 8 bases between. The CDR3 consists of 12 residues. Germline values: CDR1 DFQATT, CDR2 SNEGSKA (reference sequence). Here the CDR3 reads CSAPGANYGYTF. CDR3 bases: TGCAGTGCGCCAGGTGCTAACTATGGCTACACCTTC.

The rearrangement links TRBV13 to TRBJ2-4; D is unclear. Trimming pared 5 bases from V and 0 bases from J, leaving 11 bases between. CDR3 length: 15 residues. Germline-derived CDR1 and CDR2 are PRHDT and FYEKMQ (reference sequence). The CDR3 loop is CASSPTALAKNIQYF. As DNA, the CDR3 is TGTGCCAGCAGCCCCACCGCCCTAGCCAAAAACATTCAGTACTTC.

The V and J genes are TRBV5-1 and TRBJ1-1; no reliable D call. The germline V gene has CDR1 SGHRS and CDR2 YFSETQ. V was cut by 4 bases and J by 3 bases, with 10 bases left in between. The CDR3 sequence is 13 residues long. This chain's CDR3 is CASSEGGYTEAFF. CDR3 sequence (DNA): TGCGCCAGCAGCGAGGGCGGATACACTGAAGCTTTCTTT.

This chain links TRBV5-4 with TRBJ2-2, with 7 positions matching TRBD2. Germline trimming cut 4 bases from V and 3 bases from J; bases unmatched to any gene: 9. The CDR3 runs to 16 residues. Germline CDR1 and CDR2: SGHNT and YYREEE (reference sequence). CDR3 loop: CASSPKAREDTGELFF. The CDR3 nucleotides read TGTGCCAGCAGCCCGAAGGCACGGGAGGACACCGGGGAGCTGTTTTTT. Full variable domain (remainder filled in from reference TRBV5-4 and TRBJ2-2): ETGVTQSPTHLIKTRGQQVTLRCSSQSGHNTVSWYQQALGQGPQFIFQYYREEENGRGNFPPRFSGLQFPNYSSELNVNALELDDSALYLCASSPKAREDTGELFFGEGSRLTVL.

The gene calls are TRBV11-1 and TRBJ1-1; maybe TRBD1 (5 bases). The germline gives CDR1 SGHAT, CDR2 FQDESV (reference sequence). The ends were cut back, 11 bases at V and 8 bases at J, with 12 bases in the middle. There are 10 residues in the CDR3. The CDR3 sequence: CASWGGEAFF. The CDR3 region has the DNA TGTGCCTCCTGGGGGGGAGAAGCTTTCTTT.

The chain couples TRBV18 to TRBJ1-2; possibly TRBD1 for D (6 bases). The CDR3 spans 17 residues. The V gene's germline CDR1 is KGHSH and CDR2 LQKENI. The V end was cut by 2 bases, the J end by 0 bases, with 16 bases between. This CDR3 reads CASSPMVWGHTNYGYTF. The CDR3 region has the DNA TGTGCCAGCTCACCAATGGTATGGGGACACACTAACTATGGCTACACCTTC. The variable domain in full, completed from reference TRBV18 and TRBJ1-2, reads NAGVMQNPRHLVRRRGQEARLRCSPMKGHSHVYWYRQLPEEGLKFMVYLQKENIIDESGMPKERFSAEFPKEGPSILRIQQVVRGDSAAYFCASSPMVWGHTNYGYTFGSGTRLTVV.

The rearrangement links TRBV4-3 to TRBJ2-3; the match to TRBD2 covers 11 bases. The junction had 8 bases not matched to a gene; V was cut back by 1 base and J by 2 bases. This CDR3 is built from 18 residues. The germline gives CDR1 LGHNA, CDR2 YSLEER. The CDR3 DNA follows: TGCGCCAGCAGCCAAGTAGGAACTAGCGGGGGATACACAGATACGCAGTATTTT. It yields the protein CASSQVGTSGGYTDTQYF.

This chain joins TRBV7-9 and TRBJ2-7, with 10 positions matching TRBD1. The germline V gene encodes CDR1 SEHNR and CDR2 FQNEAQ (reference sequence). This CDR3 has 13 residues. V shed 5 bases and J 8 bases; nucleotides not matched to a gene: 6. CDR3 protein: CASSQGTGEKQYF. Here the CDR3 DNA reads TGTGCCAGCAGCCAAGGGACAGGGGAAAAGCAGTACTTC.

V gene TRBV5-1 combines with J gene TRBJ2-3; D may be TRBD2 (5 bases). The CDR3 extends over 12 amino acids. Deletions cut 2 bases from V and 6 bases from J, with 7 bases between. CDR1 is SGHRS, CDR2 YFSETQ, per germline. CDR3 protein: CASSFIADTQYF. CDR3 sequence (DNA): TGCGCCAGCAGCTTTATAGCGGATACGCAGTATTTT.

The chain combines TRBV28 with TRBJ2-5; D remains unclear. With 7 bases removed from V and 1 base from J, the gap between germline ends came to 13 bases. Germline-derived CDR1 and CDR2 are MDHEN and SYDVKM. CDR3 length equals 14 residues. Here the CDR3 reads CASTQWGGQETQYF. In DNA, the CDR3 is TGTGCCAGCACCCAGTGGGGTGGCCAAGAGACCCAGTACTTC.

The chain has TRBV30 and TRBJ2-1; 8 bases map to TRBD1. The CDR3 is 15 amino acids. V was pared by 6 bases and J by 4 bases, with 11 bases of the junction left unmatched. Germline CDR1 GTSNPN, CDR2 SVGIG (reference sequence). CDR3 nucleotide sequence: TGTGCCTGCACCCCAGGGGACAGGACGTACAATGAGCAGTTCTTC. Translating gives CACTPGDRTYNEQFF.

The chain joins TRBV6-5 to TRBJ1-1, with D possibly TRBD1 on 6 matching bases. CDR3 size: 16 residues. Germline V gene lookup returns CDR1 MNHEY and CDR2 SVGAGI. V was cut by 4 bases and J by 5 bases, with 20 bases left in between. CDR3: CASSSTGGVGDTEAFF. The CDR3 DNA reads TGTGCCAGCAGTTCGACAGGTGGGGTCGGGGATACTGAAGCTTTCTTT.

The V call is TRBV20-1, the J call TRBJ1-2; no clear D gene. The length of the CDR3 is 15 residues. Germline V gives CDR1 DFQATT, CDR2 SNEGSKA (reference sequence). This CDR3 reads CRVLTTGSTNYGYTF. CDR3 coding DNA: TGCAGAGTTTTAACAACCGGGAGTACTAACTATGGCTACACCTTC.

About this clonotype itself: At one boundary the junction diverges from the germline segment, which might be a read error. V gene TRBV19 combines with J gene TRBJ1-5; D is possibly TRBD1 (6 bases). Germline V gene lookup returns CDR1 LNHDA and CDR2 SQIVND (reference sequence). The CDR3 has 13 amino acids. The CDR3: CASSIDGGPRMDF. CDR3 in DNA: TGTGCCAGTAGTATAGATGGGGGGCCGCGCATGGATTTT.

The gene calls are TRBV30 and TRBJ2-1; the D gene is possibly TRBD2 (5 bases). The CDR3 contains 12 residues. Germline V CDR1 and CDR2: GTSNPN, SVGIG (reference sequence). Between the trimmed V and J ends, which lost 2 bases and 7 bases, there was a span of 9 bases. CDR3 bases: TGTGCCTGGAGTCCCCGGGGAAATGAGCAGTTCTTC. Its protein is CAWSPRGNEQFF.

V and J are TRBV30 and TRBJ2-2; D is perhaps TRBD1 or TRBD2 (5 bases each). Trimming left V 2 bases short and J 7 bases short, with 17 bases between. CDR3 size: 15 residues. Germline V gene sequence: CDR1 GTSNPN, CDR2 SVGIG (reference sequence). This CDR3 reads CAWSPYSGAGGELFF. The CDR3 DNA follows: TGTGCCTGGAGTCCCTACTCCGGGGCGGGCGGGGAGCTGTTTTTT.

This rearrangement joins TRBV29-1 to TRBJ1-1; no definite D call. The V gene's germline CDR1 is SQVTM and CDR2 ANQGSEA. This CDR3 has 14 amino acids. Deletions cut 2 bases from V and 0 bases from J, with 10 bases between. CDR3 residues: CSVERRLMNTEAFF. CDR3 sequence (DNA): TGCAGCGTTGAACGACGGCTCATGAACACTGAAGCTTTCTTT.

This clonotype is a singleton in its sample. This chain joins TRBV6-5 and TRBJ1-5; 7 bases fit TRBD1. This CDR3 is built from 13 residues. CDR1 is MNHEY, CDR2 SVGAGI, per germline. The ends lost 6 bases at V and 5 bases at J; junction bases unmatched: 4. The CDR3 protein is CASRSDRDQPQHF. CDR3 bases: TGTGCCAGCAGATCCGACAGGGATCAGCCCCAGCATTTT.

The chain uses TRBV11-2 and TRBJ2-1, with D hard to call. The ends were cut back, 1 base at V and 7 bases at J, with 11 bases in the middle. CDR3 length: 14 amino acids. Germline V gene lookup returns CDR1 SGHAT and CDR2 FQNNGV. CDR3 in DNA: TGTGCCAGCAGCTTAGTTGACGGCAGGAATGAGCAGTTCTTC. This codes for CASSLVDGRNEQFF.

V is TRBV12-3 or TRBV12-4 and J is TRBJ1-3; perhaps TRBD1 as D (5 bases). This CDR3 has 13 amino acids. With 8 bases removed from V and 5 bases from J, the gap between germline ends came to 13 bases. CDR3 coding DNA: TGTGCCAGCTCCCCGATGGGGCGAAACACCATATATTTT. Residues: CASSPMGRNTIYF.

The chain combines TRBV7-2 with TRBJ2-5; perhaps D is TRBD1 or TRBD2 (5 bases each). V was trimmed by 4 bases and J by 9 bases, leaving 9 bases between them. The germline V gene encodes CDR1 SGHTA and CDR2 FQGNSA. The CDR3 covers 11 residues. CDR3 region: CASSSTAAQYF. The CDR3 nucleotides are TGTGCCAGCAGCTCGACAGCGGCCCAGTACTTC. Full variable domain (missing parts from reference TRBV7-2 and TRBJ2-5): GAGVSQSPSNKVTEKGKDVELRCDPISGHTALYWYRQSLGQGLEFLIYFQGNSAPDKSGLPSDRFSAERTGGSVSTLTIQRTQQEDSAVYLCASSSTAAQYFGPGTRLLVL.